Listed below are T cell receptor beta chains from one sample, sequenced in a study of control samples from healthy donors and cancer patients. Data came from immunoSEQ multiplex PCR; TCRdb stores just in-frame clones and leaves some out. The sample consists of 90,000 to 150,000 clones, around 87% of them appearing once. The specimen sequenced was blood. These receptors all come from a man between 25 and 39 years old in good health. The CDR3 runs from the conserved cysteine through the conserved F or W. D genes are given only for firm matches. Where a row states a size, it is once, few, many or the class of an expanded clone; other rows omit it.

TRBV11-2	.	TRBJ1-4	.	CASSLRGGHEKLFF	TGTGCCAGCAGCTTACGGGGTGGTCATGAAAAACTGTTTTTT
TRBV2	TRBD1	TRBJ2-1	.	CASRRQGNNEQFF	TGTGCCAGCAGGAGACAGGGAAACAATGAGCAGTTCTTC
TRBV19	.	TRBJ1-2	.	CASSILGRSNPANYGYTF	TGTGCCAGTAGTATACTGGGCAGATCAAACCCAGCTAACTATGGCTACACCTTC
TRBV5-1	TRBD1	TRBJ1-4	.	CASSMTGPNEKLFF	TGCGCCAGCAGCATGACAGGGCCTAATGAAAAACTGTTTTTT
TRBV5-1	TRBD2	TRBJ2-1	.	CASSFGGGKYNEQFF	TGCGCCAGCAGCTTCGGCGGGGGAAAGTACAATGAGCAGTTCTTC
TRBV30	TRBD1	TRBJ1-5	many	CAWNRATGDQPQHF	TGTGCCTGGAACCGGGCGACAGGGGATCAGCCCCAGCATTTT
TRBV12-3/TRBV12-4	.	TRBJ1-1	.	CASSLARVTEAFF	TGTGCCAGCAGTTTAGCCAGGGTTACTGAAGCTTTCTTT
TRBV25-1	.	TRBJ2-3	.	CASSGGQRVDTQYF	TGTGCCAGCAGTGGGGGCCAAAGGGTAGATACGCAGTATTTT
TRBV10-3	TRBD1	TRBJ2-1	few	CAISPGTGSDEQFF	TGTGCCATCAGCCCCGGGACAGGGAGCGATGAGCAGTTCTTC
TRBV11-3	TRBD1	TRBJ1-2	.	CASSLHLGGTGSSNGYTF	TGTGCCAGCAGCCTACACCTCGGGGGGACAGGGAGCTCTAATGGCTACACCTTC
TRBV7-2	TRBD1	TRBJ1-3	.	CASSPYRGFSGNTIYF	TGTGCCAGCAGCCCATACAGGGGGTTCTCTGGAAACACCATATATTTT
TRBV12-3/TRBV12-4	.	TRBJ2-1	.	CASSSLAEQFF	TGTGCCAGCAGTTCCCTGGCGGAGCAGTTCTTC
TRBV2	.	TRBJ1-1	.	CASTRRAFF	TGTGCCAGCACGCGTCGAGCTTTCTTT
TRBV10-3	.	TRBJ1-4	once	CAISESTDWEKLFF	TGTGCCATCAGTGAGTCGACAGACTGGGAGAAACTGTTTTTT
TRBV10-3	.	TRBJ1-4	once	CAITDTAGEKLFF	TGTGCCATCACTGACACGGCGGGTGAAAAACTGTTTTTT
TRBV27	.	TRBJ1-1	.	CASSLSGEVWSTEAFF	TGTGCCAGCAGTTTATCGGGGGAGGTGTGGAGCACTGAAGCTTTCTTT
TRBV5-1	.	TRBJ1-1	.	CASSLGGSGSTEAFF	TGCGCCAGCAGCTTGGGTGGCTCCGGGTCTACTGAAGCTTTCTTT
TRBV5-4	.	TRBJ1-1	.	CASSLYGAGDTEAFF	TGTGCCAGCAGCTTGTATGGGGCCGGGGACACTGAAGCTTTCTTT
TRBV4-2	TRBD2	TRBJ2-3	once	CASSQAVSGGGTDTQYF	TGTGCCAGCAGCCAAGCAGTGAGCGGGGGGGGAACAGATACGCAGTATTTT
TRBV6-4	TRBD1	TRBJ1-1	.	CASSQGDMNTEAFF	TGTGCCAGCTCTCAGGGGGACATGAACACTGAAGCTTTCTTT
TRBV5-5	.	TRBJ1-1	.	CASSSTQRGTEAFF	TGTGCCAGCAGCTCTACGCAAAGGGGGACTGAAGCTTTCTTT
TRBV14	.	TRBJ1-2	.	CASSQDRKFNGYTF	TGTGCCAGCAGCCAAGATAGGAAATTTAATGGCTACACCTTC
TRBV11-2	.	TRBJ1-1	.	CASSSGSLNTEAFF	TGTGCCAGCAGCTCGGGCAGCCTGAACACTGAAGCTTTCTTT
TRBV6-4	.	TRBJ2-1	.	CASSASQGRHNEQFF	TGTGCCAGCAGTGCCTCACAGGGGAGGCACAATGAGCAGTTCTTC
TRBV12-5	TRBD1	TRBJ1-5	.	CASLLDRGGNQPQHF	TGTGCTAGTCTCTTGGACAGGGGCGGCAATCAGCCCCAGCATTTT
TRBV25-1	.	TRBJ1-2	.	CASSLGFYGYTF	TGTGCCAGCAGTCTTGGTTTCTATGGCTACACCTTC
TRBV27	.	TRBJ2-6	.	CASSFSSGANVLTF	TGTGCCAGCAGTTTTAGCTCTGGGGCCAACGTCCTGACTTTC
TRBV19	.	TRBJ1-5	few	CASSVGSVIYSNQPQHF	TGTGCCAGTAGTGTAGGGTCCGTCATTTATAGCAATCAGCCCCAGCATTTT
TRBV29-1	.	TRBJ1-1	.	CSVGGRGTEAFF	TGCAGCGTTGGAGGGAGGGGGACTGAAGCTTTCTTT
TRBV5-6	.	TRBJ1-3	.	CASSSGRGPGNTIYF	TGTGCCAGCAGCTCTGGCAGGGGCCCTGGAAACACCATATATTTT
TRBV3-1/TRBV3-2	.	TRBJ2-2	.	CASSQDGEGGELFF	TGTGCCAGCAGCCAAGACGGGGAAGGCGGGGAGCTGTTTTTT
TRBV29-1	.	TRBJ1-2	.	CSVVRWEESYGYTF	TGCAGCGTTGTAAGGTGGGAGGAATCCTATGGCTACACCTTC
TRBV10-3	TRBD1	TRBJ2-2	.	CAAQGTGELFF	TGTGCCGCACAGGGGACCGGGGAGCTGTTTTTT
TRBV25-1	TRBD1	TRBJ1-2	few	CASSDKRQGHGYTF	TGTGCCAGCAGTGATAAGCGACAGGGGCACGGCTACACCTTC
TRBV5-1	.	TRBJ1-6	.	CASSFMGDDSPLHF	TGCGCCAGCAGCTTCATGGGAGATGATTCACCCCTCCACTTT
TRBV5-1	TRBD2	TRBJ2-3	.	CASSLTNVGLAVDTQYF	TGCGCCAGCAGCCTGACGAATGTGGGACTAGCGGTAGATACGCAGTATTTT
TRBV21-1	.	TRBJ1-5	.	CASSKGTKGEGPQHF	TGTGCCAGCAGCAAGGGGACGAAGGGGGAGGGGCCCCAGCATTTT
TRBV11-2	TRBD2	TRBJ2-1	.	CASSLGGGNEQFF	TGTGCCAGCAGCTTAGGCGGGGGCAATGAGCAGTTCTTC
TRBV29-1	TRBD1	TRBJ1-2	.	CSVGEDRGNYGYTF	TGCAGCGTTGGGGAGGACAGGGGTAACTATGGCTACACCTTC
TRBV15	.	TRBJ1-1	.	CATSRRGDVGTEAFF	TGTGCCACCAGCAGGAGGGGGGATGTGGGGACTGAAGCTTTCTTT